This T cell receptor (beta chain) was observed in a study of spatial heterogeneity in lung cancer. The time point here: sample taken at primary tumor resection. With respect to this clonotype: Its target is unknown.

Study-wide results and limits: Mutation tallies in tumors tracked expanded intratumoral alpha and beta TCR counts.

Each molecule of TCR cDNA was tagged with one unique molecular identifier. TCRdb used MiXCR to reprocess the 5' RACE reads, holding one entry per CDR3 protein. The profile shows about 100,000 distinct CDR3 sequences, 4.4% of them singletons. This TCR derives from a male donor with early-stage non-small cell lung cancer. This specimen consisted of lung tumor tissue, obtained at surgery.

The CDR3 nucleotides read TGTGCCAGCAGCCAGGGACAATCGGGGACCCAGTACTTC. It specifies CASSQGQSGTQYF. This chain joins TRBV3-1 and TRBJ2-5, with TRBD1 as a possible D gene (6 bases). Germline V lookup: CDR1 LGHDT, CDR2 YNNKEL (reference sequence). V shed 3 bases and J shed 7 bases, with 12 bases lying between them. The CDR3 runs 13 residues.